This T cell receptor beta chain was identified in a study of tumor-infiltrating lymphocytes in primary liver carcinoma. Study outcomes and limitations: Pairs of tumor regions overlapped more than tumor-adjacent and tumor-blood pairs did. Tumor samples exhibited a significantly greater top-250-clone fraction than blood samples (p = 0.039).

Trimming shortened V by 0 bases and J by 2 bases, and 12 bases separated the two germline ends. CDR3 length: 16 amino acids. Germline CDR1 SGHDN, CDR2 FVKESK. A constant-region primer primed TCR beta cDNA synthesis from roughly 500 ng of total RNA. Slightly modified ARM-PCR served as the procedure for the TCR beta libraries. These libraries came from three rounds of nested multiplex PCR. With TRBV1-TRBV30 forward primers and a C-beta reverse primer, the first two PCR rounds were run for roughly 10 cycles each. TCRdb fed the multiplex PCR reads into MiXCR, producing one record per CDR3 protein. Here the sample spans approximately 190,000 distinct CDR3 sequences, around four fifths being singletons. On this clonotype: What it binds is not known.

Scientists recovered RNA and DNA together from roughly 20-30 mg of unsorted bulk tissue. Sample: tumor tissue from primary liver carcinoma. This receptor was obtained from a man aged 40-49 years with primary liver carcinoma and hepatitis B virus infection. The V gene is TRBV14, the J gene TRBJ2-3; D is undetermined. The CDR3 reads CASSQDSELDTDTQYF. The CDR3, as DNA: TGTGCCAGCAGCCAAGATTCAGAACTCGACACAGATACGCAGTATTTT. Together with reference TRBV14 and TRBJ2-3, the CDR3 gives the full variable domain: EAGVTQFPSHSVIEKGQTVTLRCDPISGHDNLYWYRRVMGKEIKFLLHFVKESKQDESGMPNNRFLAERTGGTYSTLKVQPAELEDSGVYFCASSQDSELDTDTQYFGPGTRLTVL.